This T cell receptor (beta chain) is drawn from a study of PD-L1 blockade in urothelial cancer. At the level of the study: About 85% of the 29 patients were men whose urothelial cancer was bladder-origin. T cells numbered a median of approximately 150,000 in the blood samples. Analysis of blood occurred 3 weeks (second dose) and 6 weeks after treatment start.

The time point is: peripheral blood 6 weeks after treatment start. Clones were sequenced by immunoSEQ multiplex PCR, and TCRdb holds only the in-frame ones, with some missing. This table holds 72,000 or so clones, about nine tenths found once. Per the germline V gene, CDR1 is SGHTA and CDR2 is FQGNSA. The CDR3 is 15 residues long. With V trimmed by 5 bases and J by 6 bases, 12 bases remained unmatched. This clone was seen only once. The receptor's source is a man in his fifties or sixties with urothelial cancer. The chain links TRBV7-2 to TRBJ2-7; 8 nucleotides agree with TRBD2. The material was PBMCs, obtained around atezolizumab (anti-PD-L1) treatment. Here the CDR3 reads CASSPRGGRGGEQYF. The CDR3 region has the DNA TGTGCCAGCAGCCCTCGGGGGGGACGGGGTGGCGAGCAGTACTTC.